This note documents a single T cell receptor beta chain sequence. V gave up 1 base and J gave up 9 bases, with 7 bases separating them. The CDR3 consists of 11 residues. Germline-derived CDR1 and CDR2 are DFQATT and SNEGSKA (reference sequence). This record belongs to a study of blood T cell repertoires in COVID-19. At the level of the study: The United States, Italy and Spain were the sources of the acute and convalescent COVID-19 samples. Sample material is recorded as cDNA or gDNA derived from T cells, B-cell-depleted T cells, or PBMCs.

How the authors handled the data: Amplifying reference gene primers gave estimates of nucleated cell counts. Sequenced by immunoSEQ multiplex PCR; TCRdb stores in-frame clones only, minus some. V and J calls plus clone size are reproduced from that table; the DNA served to infer D and trimming. The sample lists around 150,000 clones, roughly 87% occurring once. Specimen: peripheral blood. The TCR was taken from a woman aged 55-75 years with active or convalescent COVID-19. V is TRBV20-1 and J is TRBJ2-1; D may be TRBD2 (5 bases). The CDR3, as DNA: TGCAGTGCTAGAGTAGCGCCTGAGCAGTTCTTC. It encodes CSARVAPEQFF.